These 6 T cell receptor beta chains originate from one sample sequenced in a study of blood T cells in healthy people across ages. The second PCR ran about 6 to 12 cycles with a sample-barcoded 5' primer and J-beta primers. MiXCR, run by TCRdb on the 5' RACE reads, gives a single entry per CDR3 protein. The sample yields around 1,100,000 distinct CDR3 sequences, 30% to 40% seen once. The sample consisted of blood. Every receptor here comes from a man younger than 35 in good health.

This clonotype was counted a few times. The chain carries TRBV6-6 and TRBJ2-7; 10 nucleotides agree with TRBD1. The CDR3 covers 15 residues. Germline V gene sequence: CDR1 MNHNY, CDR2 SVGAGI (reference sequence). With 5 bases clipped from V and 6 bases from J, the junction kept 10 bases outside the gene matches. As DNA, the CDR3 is TGTGCCAGCAGTCCCGACAGGGGGCATAACGCCGAGCAGTACTTC. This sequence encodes CASSPDRGHNAEQYF.

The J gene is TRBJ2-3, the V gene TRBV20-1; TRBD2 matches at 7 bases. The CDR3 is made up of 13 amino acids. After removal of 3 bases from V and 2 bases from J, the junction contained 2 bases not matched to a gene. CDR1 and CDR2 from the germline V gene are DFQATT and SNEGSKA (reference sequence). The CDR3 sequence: CSARRGNTDTQYF. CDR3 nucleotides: TGCAGTGCTAGGCGGGGGAACACAGATACGCAGTATTTT.

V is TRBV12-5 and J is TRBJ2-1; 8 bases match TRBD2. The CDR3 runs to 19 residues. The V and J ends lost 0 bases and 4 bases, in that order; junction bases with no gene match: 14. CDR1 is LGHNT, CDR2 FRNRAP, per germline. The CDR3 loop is CASGLVVRPGGGPYNEQFF. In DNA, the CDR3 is TGTGCTAGTGGTTTGGTAGTTCGCCCCGGCGGGGGGCCTTACAATGAGCAGTTCTTC.

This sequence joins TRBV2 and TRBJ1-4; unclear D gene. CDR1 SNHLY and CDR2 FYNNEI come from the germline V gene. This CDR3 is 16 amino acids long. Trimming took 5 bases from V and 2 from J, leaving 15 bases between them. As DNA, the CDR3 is TGTGCCAGCAGTACTGACGGTGGTTTGACTAATGAAAAACTGTTTTTT. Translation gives CASSTDGGLTNEKLFF.

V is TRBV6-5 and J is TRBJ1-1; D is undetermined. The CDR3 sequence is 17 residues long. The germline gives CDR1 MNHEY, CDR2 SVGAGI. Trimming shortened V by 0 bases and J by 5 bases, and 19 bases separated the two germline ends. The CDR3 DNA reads TGTGCCAGCAGTTACTCAGGAGATTTAGTGTTAAAAACTGAAGCTTTCTTT. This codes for CASSYSGDLVLKTEAFF.

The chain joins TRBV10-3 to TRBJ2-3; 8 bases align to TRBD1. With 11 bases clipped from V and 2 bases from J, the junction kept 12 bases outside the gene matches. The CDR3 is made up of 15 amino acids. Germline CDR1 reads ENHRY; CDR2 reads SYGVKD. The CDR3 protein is CAAYPGTGATDTQYF. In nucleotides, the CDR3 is TGTGCCGCCTATCCCGGGACAGGAGCCACAGATACGCAGTATTTT.